Given below is one T cell receptor beta chain in context. Its antigen remains unidentified. Time point specified: week 11, during vaccination. Vaccine doses each comprised 300 ug of mutant IDH1 20-mer peptide, with topical imiquimod. V was trimmed by 3 bases and J by 3 bases, leaving 12 bases between them. From germline, CDR1 is MGHDK and CDR2 SYGVNS. The CDR3 totals 14 residues. TCRdb's copy holds only in-frame clones and misses some; the assay was immunoSEQ multiplex PCR. The sample contains around 25,000 clones, 60% to 80% of which appear only once. This entry comes from a study of a mutant IDH1 vaccine in newly diagnosed glioma.

Sequenced material: PBMCs, taken from a glioma patient whose treatment included an IDH1 peptide vaccine. This sequence was found in a woman in her late teens or twenties with glioma. The V call is TRBV25-1, the J call TRBJ2-7; D not resolved. The CDR3 protein is CASSDQKRSYEQYF. CDR3 bases: TGTGCCAGCAGTGACCAGAAAAGGAGCTACGAGCAGTACTTC.